The next 16 T cell receptor beta chains were all read from a single sample in a study of Graves' ophthalmopathy and Graves' hyperthyroidism. Amplified TCR beta CDR3 regions were obtained using RNA transcripts as template. An opening RT-PCR round employed HTBI primers and preceded a second-round multiplex PCR. TCRdb processed the multiplex PCR reads anew with MiXCR; each CDR3 protein has one entry. This sample has over a million distinct CDR3 sequences, with about 38% found just once. The sequenced material came from peripheral blood or thyroid tissue (not recorded which). These receptors were obtained from an adult man with Graves' hyperthyroidism.

V gene TRBV29-1 combines with J gene TRBJ1-2; a weak D match, TRBD1 (5 bases). Trimming took 4 bases from V and 5 from J, leaving 14 bases between them. Germline CDR1 SQVTM, CDR2 ANQGSEA. The CDR3 contains 13 residues. CDR3: CSVVLQRGYGYTF. As DNA, the CDR3 is TGCAGCGTTGTTCTTCAGAGGGGATATGGCTACACCTTC.

The chain combines TRBV19 with TRBJ1-4, with 7 bases identical to TRBD1. Germline V gene lookup returns CDR1 LNHDA and CDR2 SQIVND (reference sequence). This CDR3 spans 14 amino acids. J lost 6 bases, V lost 4 bases, and 5 bases had no gene match. The CDR3 DNA reads TGTGCCAGTAGTACCTCCGGGACAGATGAAAAACTGTTTTTT. As protein: CASSTSGTDEKLFF.

The chain recombines TRBV9 with TRBJ1-1, with 8 bases matching TRBD1. The germline V gene encodes CDR1 SGDLS and CDR2 YYNGEE. The CDR3 runs to 16 residues. The V segment lost 4 bases and the J segment 3 bases; nucleotides outside the gene matches: 11. CDR3 sequence reads: CASSTGQGLADTEAFF. The CDR3, as DNA: TGTGCCAGCAGCACCGGACAGGGCCTCGCGGACACTGAAGCTTTCTTT. The full variable domain, its missing parts supplied by reference TRBV9 and TRBJ1-1, is DSGVTQTPKHLITATGQRVTLRCSPRSGDLSVYWYQQSLDQGLQFLIQYYNGEERAKGNILERFSAQQFPDLHSELNLSSLELGDSALYFCASSTGQGLADTEAFFGQGTRLTVV.

This clonotype was seen repeatedly, ten times or more. The chain is built from TRBV7-8 and TRBJ2-7; TRBD1 matches at 10 bases. V lost 4 bases to trimming and J lost 7 bases; unmatched junction nucleotides: 10. Germline V lookup: CDR1 SGHVS, CDR2 FQNEAQ. This CDR3 spans 15 amino acids. The CDR3, as DNA: TGTGCCAGCAGCTCCCGGGACAGGGGTTTAGGAGAGCAGTACTTC. Amino acid sequence: CASSSRDRGLGEQYF. The complete variable domain, with remaining parts taken from reference TRBV7-8 and TRBJ2-7, reads GAGVSQSPRYKVAKRGQDVALRCDPISGHVSLFWYQQALGQGPEFLTYFQNEAQLDKSGLPSDRFFAERPEGSVSTLKIQRTQQEDSAVYLCASSSRDRGLGEQYFGPGTRLTVT.

V is TRBV12-3 or TRBV12-4 and J is TRBJ2-2; D call uncertain. This CDR3 has 17 amino acids. Trimming pared 5 bases from V and 0 bases from J, leaving 16 bases between. CDR3 region: CASSRPVFRSNTGELFF. For the CDR3, the DNA is TGTGCCAGCAGTCGACCGGTTTTTCGGTCGAACACCGGGGAGCTGTTTTTT.

This clonotype was recorded many times. The genes are TRBV20-1 and TRBJ1-5, with TRBD1 matching 10 bases. The CDR3 runs 15 residues. The V segment lost 6 bases and the J segment 3 bases; nucleotides outside the gene matches: 8. Germline V gives CDR1 DFQATT, CDR2 SNEGSKA (reference sequence). This CDR3 is CSAEPGQGNNQPQHF. CDR3 sequence (DNA): TGCAGTGCCGAGCCGGGACAGGGGAACAATCAGCCCCAGCATTTT.

The table lists this clonotype with many counts. The chain employs TRBV7-8 and TRBJ2-7, with 9 positions matching TRBD2. The CDR3 consists of 20 residues. The ends lost 1 base at V and 2 bases at J; junction bases unmatched: 18. The V gene's germline CDR1 is SGHVS and CDR2 FQNEAQ. CDR3 nucleotide sequence: TGTGCCAGCAGCTTAGGTGGGGGGTCGACTAGCGGCCTAACGGCCTACGAGCAGTACTTC. The encoded protein is CASSLGGGSTSGLTAYEQYF.

This clonotype came up a few times. The rearrangement joins TRBV11-2 to TRBJ2-2; no clear D. This CDR3 comprises 17 residues. The ends were cut back, 2 bases at V and 3 bases at J, with 16 bases in the middle. Per the germline V gene, CDR1 is SGHAT and CDR2 is FQNNGV. This CDR3 is CASSLTSQIWDTGELFF. CDR3 coding DNA: TGTGCCAGCAGCTTAACTTCGCAGATTTGGGACACCGGGGAGCTGTTTTTT.

A note on this clonotype: A much bigger clone sits one base away, suggesting this may be a read error. The rearrangement links TRBV19 to TRBJ2-5, with TRBD2 as a possible D gene (5 bases). CDR3 length: 13 amino acids. V lost 7 bases and J lost 4, with 13 bases in between. The germline V gene has CDR1 LNHDA and CDR2 SQIVND (reference sequence). The DNA of the CDR3 is TGTGCCAGTACTACTAGAGACCGAGAGACCCAGTACTTC. Protein sequence: CASTTRDRETQYF.

The J gene is TRBJ1-1, the V gene TRBV4-1; D gene ambiguous. In germline, CDR1 is MGHRA, CDR2 YSYEKL. Trimming removed 0 bases at V and 4 bases at J, with 9 bases between. The CDR3 contains 14 residues. The CDR3 reads CASSQDPDTTEAFF. The CDR3, as DNA: TGCGCCAGCAGCCAAGATCCAGATACCACTGAAGCTTTCTTT.

This rearrangement joins TRBV20-1 to TRBJ1-5; maybe TRBD1 (5 bases). This CDR3 is built from 12 residues. V dropped 3 bases and J dropped 7 bases, with 10 bases sitting between them. The germline V gene encodes CDR1 DFQATT and CDR2 SNEGSKA (reference sequence). CDR3 in amino acids: CSASMSGQPQHF. In DNA form, the CDR3 reads TGCAGTGCTAGTATGTCAGGGCAGCCCCAGCATTTT.

Only one count was recorded for this clonotype. The genes are TRBV10-3 and TRBJ1-2; 8 bases match TRBD1. CDR3 length: 16 amino acids. V lost 7 bases to trimming and J lost 3 bases; unmatched junction nucleotides: 13. The germline V gene encodes CDR1 ENHRY and CDR2 SYGVKD. The CDR3 loop reads CAINEDQGAGDYGYTF. Here the CDR3 DNA reads TGTGCCATCAACGAAGACCAGGGGGCGGGTGACTATGGCTACACCTTC.

The sample holds many counts of this clonotype. CDR3 protein: CASSLGLPLHF. The CDR3 coding sequence is TGTGCCAGCAGCCTGGGGTTACCCCTCCACTTT. V usage is TRBV7-2 and J usage is TRBJ1-6; no firm D call. The V gene's germline CDR1 is SGHTA and CDR2 FQGNSA. The CDR3 has 11 amino acids. V was pared by 5 bases and J by 12 bases, with 8 bases between.

The chain carries TRBV6-2 or TRBV6-3 and TRBJ2-2; the D gene is possibly TRBD2 (6 bases). Germline V lookup: CDR1 MNHEY, CDR2 SVGEGT. V lost 7 bases and J lost 2, with 17 bases in between. The CDR3 sequence is 16 residues long. In nucleotides, the CDR3 is TGTGCCAGCACCAAAGGATCGGAGGGTAACACCGGGGAGCTGTTTTTT. Protein product: CASTKGSEGNTGELFF.

There are a few counts of this clonotype. The chain links TRBV10-1 to TRBJ2-7; D is undetermined. The J call is in doubt because the DNA end fits TRBJ2-1 better. The germline V gene encodes CDR1 WNHNN and CDR2 SYGVQD (reference sequence). The CDR3 contains 14 residues. The CDR3 is CASSERQVTDEQFF. As DNA, the CDR3 is TGCGCCAGCAGTGAGAGGCAGGTGACGGATGAGCAGTTCTTC.

The chain carries TRBV20-1 and TRBJ2-6, with D tentatively TRBD2 (7 bases). Per germline, CDR1 DFQATT and CDR2 SNEGSKA (reference sequence). CDR3 size: 13 residues. Trimming took off 5 bases at V and 8 bases at J, with 13 bases between the two ends. The CDR3 reads CSAGRGGTNVLTF. CDR3 coding DNA: TGCAGTGCTGGCAGGGGAGGGACCAACGTCCTGACTTTC.